What follows is one TCR beta chain and its context. Profiled with immunoSEQ multiplex PCR; TCRdb holds only in-frame clones, not every one. Among 65,000 to 90,000 clones listed, over 80% were seen once. This entry is derived from a study of blood T cell repertoires in COVID-19. Germline V gives CDR1 SGHNT, CDR2 YYREEE (reference sequence). V was pared by 10 bases and J by 7 bases, with 10 bases of the junction left unmatched. The CDR3 runs 13 residues. The TCR sequence derives from an elderly man with active or convalescent COVID-19. The V gene is TRBV5-4, the J gene TRBJ1-2; 10 nucleotides agree with TRBD1. Sequenced material: peripheral blood. The CDR3 DNA reads as TGTGCCTTCTTTGGGACAGGGGTCTCTGGCTACACCTTC. Encoded protein: CAFFGTGVSGYTF.